This TCR beta chain stems from a study of PD-1 blockade in classical Hodgkin lymphoma. Comment on this clone: Its antigen is unidentified.

Sequenced by immunoSEQ multiplex PCR; TCRdb stores in-frame clones only, minus some. The sample has several thousand clones, 75% to 90% seen once. The CDR3 loop spans 12 amino acids. Germline V gene lookup returns CDR1 MNHEY and CDR2 SMNVEV (reference sequence). V lost 5 bases and J 6 bases, leaving 11 bases between the germline ends. Time point noted: newly diagnosed, previously untreated cHL patient sample. By magnetic negative selection, CD8+ T cells were isolated from the thawed PBMCs. Acting as the comparison were PBMCs from newly diagnosed, untreated classical Hodgkin lymphoma. Study-level findings and limits: Before treatment, TCR diversity in newly diagnosed patients was reportedly lower than in healthy donors.

The sequenced sample was CD8+ T cells from blood. The gene calls are TRBV27 and TRBJ2-7; D may be TRBD1 (6 bases). This sequence originates from a human donor with classical Hodgkin lymphoma. CDR3 amino acids: CASSQQGSEQYF. The CDR3 nucleotides read TGTGCCAGCAGTCAACAGGGTAGCGAGCAGTACTTC.